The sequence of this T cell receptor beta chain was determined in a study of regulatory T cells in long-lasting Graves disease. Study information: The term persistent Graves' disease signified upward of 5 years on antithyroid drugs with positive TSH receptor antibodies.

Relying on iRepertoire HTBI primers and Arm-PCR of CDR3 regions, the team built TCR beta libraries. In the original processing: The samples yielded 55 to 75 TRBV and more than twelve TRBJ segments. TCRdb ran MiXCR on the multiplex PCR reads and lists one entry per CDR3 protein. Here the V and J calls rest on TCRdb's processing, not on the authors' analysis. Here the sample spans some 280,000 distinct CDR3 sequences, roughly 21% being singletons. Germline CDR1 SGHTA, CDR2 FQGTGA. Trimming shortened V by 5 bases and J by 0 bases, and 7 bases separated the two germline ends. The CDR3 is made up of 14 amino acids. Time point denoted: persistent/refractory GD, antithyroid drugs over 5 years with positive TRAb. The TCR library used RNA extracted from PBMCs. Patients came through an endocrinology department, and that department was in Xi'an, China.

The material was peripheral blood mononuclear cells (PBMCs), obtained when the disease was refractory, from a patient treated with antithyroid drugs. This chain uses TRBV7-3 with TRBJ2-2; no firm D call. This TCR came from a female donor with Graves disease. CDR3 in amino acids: CASSVQTNTGELFF. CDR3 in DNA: TGTGCCAGCAGCGTCCAAACGAACACCGGGGAGCTGTTTTTT.